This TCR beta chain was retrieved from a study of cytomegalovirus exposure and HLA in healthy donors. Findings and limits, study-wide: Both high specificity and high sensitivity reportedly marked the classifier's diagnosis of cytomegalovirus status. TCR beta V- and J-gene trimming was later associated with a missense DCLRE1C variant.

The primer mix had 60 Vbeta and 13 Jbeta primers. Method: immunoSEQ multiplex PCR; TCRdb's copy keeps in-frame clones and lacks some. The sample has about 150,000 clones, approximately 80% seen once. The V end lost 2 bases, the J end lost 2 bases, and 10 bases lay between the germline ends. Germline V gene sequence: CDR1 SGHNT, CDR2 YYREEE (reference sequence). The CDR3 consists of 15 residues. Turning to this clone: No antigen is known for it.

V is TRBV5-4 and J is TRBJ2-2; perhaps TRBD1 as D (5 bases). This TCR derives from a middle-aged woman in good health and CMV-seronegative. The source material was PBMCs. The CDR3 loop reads CASSFGQVNTGELFF. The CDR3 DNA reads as TGTGCCAGCAGCTTCGGACAAGTAAACACCGGGGAGCTGTTTTTT.